The clone carrying this T cell receptor beta chain was observed many times. V lost 2 bases, J lost 8 bases, and 5 bases stayed unmatched. The CDR3 sequence is 13 residues long. Looked up from germline, CDR1 is MNHNS and CDR2 is SASEGT. There were TCR beta CDR3 regions amplified from RNA transcripts. The HTBI set primed first-round TCR CDR3 RT-PCR. Each CDR3 protein is one row after TCRdb ran MiXCR on the multiplex PCR reads. The table lists 700,000 to 850,000 distinct CDR3 sequences, 35% of them singletons. The data were taken from a study of T cells in Graves' hyperthyroidism and ophthalmopathy. The receptor was isolated from a woman aged 40 to 49 with Graves' hyperthyroidism. The sequencing sample was made of blood. The gene calls are TRBV6-1 and TRBJ1-2; 7 nucleotides align to TRBD1. The CDR3 coding sequence is TGTGCCAGCAGTGAAAGGGACAGAAGAGGCTACACCTTC. It codes for CASSERDRRGYTF.